One and the same sample provided the 14 T cell receptor beta chains below, sequenced in a study of cytomegalovirus exposure and HLA in healthy donors. PCR used 60 Vbeta primers and 13 Jbeta primers. Produced via immunoSEQ multiplex PCR; TCRdb's table is partial and in-frame only. The table lists approximately 150,000 clones, 80% of them singletons. Sample: PBMCs. Receptors originate from a young man in good health and CMV-seropositive.

This chain connects TRBV4-3 to TRBJ2-1, with 10 bases aligning to TRBD1. The CDR3 is 14 amino acids. J was trimmed by 8 bases and V by 5 bases; bases with no gene match: 6. Looked up from germline, CDR1 is LGHNA and CDR2 is YSLEER. CDR3 amino acids: CASSMGQGRYEQFF. The DNA of the CDR3 is TGCGCCAGCAGCATGGGACAGGGGAGATATGAGCAGTTCTTC.

The chain carries TRBV7-9 and TRBJ2-7; TRBD1 aligns across 11 bases. The germline V gene encodes CDR1 SEHNR and CDR2 FQNEAQ (reference sequence). This CDR3 contains 17 residues. V dropped 5 bases and J dropped 9; count of bases not matched to a gene: 18. In DNA form, the CDR3 reads TGTGCCAGCAGCGCTCCTGTAGGGGACAGGGGGTTATCCGGGCAGTACTTC. It codes for CASSAPVGDRGLSGQYF.

The chain's CDR3 is CASSLTGQGSGDTQYF. The DNA for the CDR3 is TGTGCCAGCAGCCTAACGGGACAGGGGAGCGGAGATACGCAGTATTTT. V and J are TRBV7-2 and TRBJ2-3, with 10 bases identical to TRBD1. This CDR3 region has 16 residues. Unmatched junction bases numbered 10, after V lost 5 bases and J lost 5 bases. The germline CDR1 and CDR2 sequences are SGHTA and FQGNSA.

Notes on this clone: The conserved closing phenylalanine or tryptophan is absent in this CDR3, likely reflecting a read error. The rearrangement links TRBV10-3 to TRBJ1-2, with D hard to call. The CDR3 is made up of 16 amino acids. Germline CDR1 is ENHRY and CDR2 is SYGVKD. CDR3 loop: CAISEAPDWSNYDYTL. CDR3 sequence (DNA): TGTGCCATCAGTGAGGCCCCAGACTGGAGTAACTATGACTACACCCTC.

The DNA of the CDR3 is TGTGCCAGTGGCCGGGACAGGGGGAGCTACACCTTC. It is translated as CASGRDRGSYTF. The V and J genes are TRBV19 and TRBJ1-2; 11 bases align to TRBD1. Trimming took 8 bases from V and 9 from J; bases not matched to a gene: 5. The CDR3 loop spans 12 amino acids. The germline V gene has CDR1 LNHDA and CDR2 SQIVND (reference sequence).

J is TRBJ1-1 and V is TRBV6-5; 8 bases fit TRBD1. The CDR3 loop spans 15 amino acids. V lost 2 bases to trimming and J lost 5 bases; unmatched junction nucleotides: 7. Germline V gene sequence: CDR1 MNHEY, CDR2 SVGAGI. For the CDR3, the DNA is TGTGCCAGCAGTTACACGGACAGGGCTTGGACTGAAGCTTTCTTT. Translated, it gives CASSYTDRAWTEAFF.

The genes are TRBV11-1 and TRBJ2-7; TRBD2 matches at 8 bases. This CDR3 has 14 amino acids. The ends lost 5 bases at V and 5 bases at J; junction bases unmatched: 8. Per the germline V gene, CDR1 is SGHAT and CDR2 is FQDESV (reference sequence). The CDR3 nucleotides are TGTGCCAGCAGCGAGCGGGGGTGGGGAAACGAGCAGTACTTC. It specifies CASSERGWGNEQYF.

CDR3 DNA: TGTGCCAGTAGTTCGAGACTAGCGGATAACTCCCAGTACTTC. This sequence encodes CASSSRLADNSQYF. The gene calls are TRBV19 and TRBJ2-5, with 9 bases matching TRBD2. Germline V gene lookup returns CDR1 LNHDA and CDR2 SQIVND (reference sequence). This CDR3 has 14 residues. With V trimmed by 5 bases and J by 9 bases, 10 bases remained unmatched.

V usage is TRBV2 and J usage is TRBJ2-3, with TRBD1 matching 12 bases. CDR3 length equals 15 residues. The V gene's germline CDR1 is SNHLY and CDR2 FYNNEI. V dropped 4 bases and J dropped 5; count of bases not matched to a gene: 4. In DNA, the CDR3 is TGTGCCAGCAGTGCAGGGACAGGGGGCATAGATACGCAGTATTTT. Amino acid sequence: CASSAGTGGIDTQYF.

CDR3 amino acids: CASSLQTGGYEQYF. The DNA for the CDR3 is TGTGCCAGCAGTTTACAGACAGGGGGGTACGAGCAGTACTTC. The chain combines TRBV27 with TRBJ2-5; 9 bases match TRBD1. The J call may be incorrect, as the DNA end agrees better with TRBJ2-7. Germline assignment: CDR1 MNHEY and CDR2 SMNVEV (reference sequence). The length of the CDR3 is 14 residues.

The chain employs TRBV27 and TRBJ2-1, with 8 bases lining up with TRBD2. The V gene's germline CDR1 is MNHEY and CDR2 SMNVEV (reference sequence). V dropped 4 bases and J dropped 5; count of bases not matched to a gene: 7. This CDR3 contains 15 residues. CDR3 region: CASSYPGGRDNEQFF. In nucleotides, the CDR3 is TGTGCCAGCAGTTACCCGGGGGGGCGGGACAATGAGCAGTTCTTC.

This chain joins TRBV7-2 and TRBJ1-1, with D possibly being TRBD1 (6 bases). Trimming took off 6 bases at V and 4 bases at J, with 15 bases between the two ends. The CDR3 sequence is 14 residues long. In germline, CDR1 is SGHTA, CDR2 FQGNSA. The CDR3 region is CASSSQGSGTEAFF. CDR3 bases: TGTGCCAGCAGTTCACAGGGTTCTGGCACTGAAGCTTTCTTT.

CDR3 region: CASSPLTGYDYGYTF. The CDR3 DNA is TGTGCCAGCAGCCCCCTGACAGGGTACGACTATGGCTACACCTTC. The V gene is TRBV5-6, the J gene TRBJ1-2, with 7 nucleotides matching TRBD1. The CDR3 extends over 15 amino acids. The germline gives CDR1 SGHDT, CDR2 YYEEEE. V gave up 4 bases and J gave up 3 bases; unmatched junction bases: 9.

The chain has TRBV19 and TRBJ2-4, with TRBD2 matching over 8 bases. The CDR3 contains 16 residues. Germline-derived CDR1 and CDR2 are LNHDA and SQIVND (reference sequence). The trim removed 3 bases at V and 3 bases at J, leaving 7 bases unmatched. In nucleotides, the CDR3 is TGTGCCAGTAGTATTCTAGCGGGCCAGAGCAAAAACATTCAGTACTTC. Its protein is CASSILAGQSKNIQYF.